This T cell receptor (beta chain) was observed in a study of T-cell memory formation after mild COVID-19. Study details: TCR clusters were mostly confined to one donor each. Broader study findings: Some responding clones appeared in pre-infection memory, suggesting cross-reactive memory joined. Contracting CD8+ clones were enriched in EMRA, CD4+ mainly in CM and EM.

TCR alpha and TCR beta cDNA libraries carrying sample barcodes and UMIs were produced by 5'RACE using constant-segment primers. MiXCR, run by TCRdb on the 5' RACE reads, gives a single entry per CDR3 protein. The sample includes about 470,000 distinct CDR3 sequences, 20% to 30% of them seen just once. This clonotype was observed many times. Its target is not known. The sample consisted of PBMCs or a T cell subset sorted from them (not recorded which). The sequence was obtained from an adult woman who had mild COVID-19 (a few samples of this study predate the infection). Cell type and time point are not known.

CDR3 protein: CATSRDTETQYF. As DNA, the CDR3 is TGTGCCACCAGCAGAGATACCGAGACCCAGTACTTC. V usage is TRBV15 and J usage is TRBJ2-5, with D uncertain. Germline lookup yields CDR1 LNHNV and CDR2 YYDKDF (reference sequence). The CDR3 is made up of 12 amino acids. Trimming stripped 0 bases from V and 5 bases from J, with 4 bases between.